This T cell receptor beta chain was recovered during a study of human T cells and chemical hapten exposure. About the research overall: Patients received weekly diphenylcyclopropenone doses to the scalp throughout the roughly 24-week study. Slight differences in pooled library volume were the main source of varying TCR yields across samples.

The germline V gene encodes CDR1 DFQATT and CDR2 SNEGSKA (reference sequence). This CDR3 is built from 17 residues. J lost 2 bases, V lost 6 bases, and 10 bases had no gene match. A word on this clonotype: The antigen is not known.

One entry per CDR3 protein, called by TCRdb with MiXCR from the RACE reads. The table lists fewer than 85,000 distinct CDR3 sequences, 10% of them singletons. Findings and limits, study-wide: Following DPC sensitization, TCRs present above 1 in 1000 frequency showed no change.

Stated time point: patch test 2, 6 weeks after DPC sensitization. Described treatment: therapeutic diphenylcyclopropenone sensitization with weekly scalp DPC. The drawing of blood occurred before each patch test was applied. The receptor comes from a woman aged 30 to 39 with alopecia areata. Some clones in this sample may be carry-over from other donors' samples. The J gene is TRBJ2-5, the V gene TRBV20-1; 15 bases agree with TRBD2. The sequencing used whole blood, collected in connection with sensitization to the hapten diphenylcyclopropenone (DPC). The DNA of the CDR3 is TGCAGTGCCGCCGGGACTAGCGGGGGGACTTCTCAAGAGACCCAGTACTTC. Encoded protein: CSAAGTSGGTSQETQYF.